This T cell receptor beta chain was captured in a study of cytomegalovirus exposure and HLA in healthy donors. Study-level points and caveats: Within the data, a cluster of highly shared sequence variants was likely a sequencing artifact.

The J segment lost 3 bases and the V segment lost 5 bases, leaving 10 bases of the junction unmatched. Germline CDR1 is MNHEY and CDR2 is SMNVEV (reference sequence). The CDR3 loop spans 15 amino acids. Researchers ran the PCR with 60 Vbeta and 13 Jbeta primers. The repertoire was sequenced with immunoSEQ multiplex PCR; TCRdb's copy has only in-frame clones and lacks some. The sample totals around 70,000 clones; its top ten clones hold roughly 1.7%. Comment on this clone: The antigen is not known.

The clonotype comes from a woman in her 30s in good health and CMV-seronegative. The chain couples TRBV27 to TRBJ2-7; TRBD1 matches 7 bases. Sequenced material: PBMCs. The CDR3 DNA sequence: TGTGCCAGCAGTACGACAGGGTTTGGGGGCTACGAGCAGTACTTC. Its protein product is CASSTTGFGGYEQYF.